Sequencing of this T cell receptor (beta chain) was carried out in a study of blood T cells in healthy people across ages. Study-wide results and limits: Total diversity from one million sequenced T cells was likely underestimated.

The germline CDR1 and CDR2 sequences are DFQATT and SNEGSKA (reference sequence). The CDR3 consists of 11 residues. Primed by a sample-barcoded 5' primer and a J-beta primer mix, a second PCR proceeded for about 7 to 11 cycles. TCRdb called the 5' RACE reads again in MiXCR, with one record for every CDR3 protein. The sample consists of about 640,000 distinct CDR3 sequences, approximately 50% of them appearing once. With regard to this clonotype: Its antigen is as yet unknown.

The sample taken for sequencing was blood. The chain recombines TRBV20-1 with TRBJ1-1; 8 nucleotides match TRBD1. This TCR was sampled from a man between 60 and 75 years old in good health. Here the CDR3 reads CRPAGGRQAFF. The DNA of the CDR3 is TGCAGGCCGGCAGGGGGCCGTCAAGCTTTCTTT.